A selection of T cell receptor beta chains follows, all from one sample in a study of T cell responses to AZD1222 COVID-19 vaccine. TCRdb keeps only in-frame clones here, not all; method: immunoSEQ multiplex PCR. The sample consists of tens of thousands of clones, about 89% of them appearing once. The input for sequencing was peripheral blood, taken on day 0 of AZD1222 vaccination. The receptor source for this set is an adult in good health. CDR3s include the opening cysteine and the closing phenylalanine or tryptophan. The D gene is left open where the match is weak. Not every row has a clone size; where given, it reads once, few, many or a size class.

j_gene,v_gene,d_gene,len,abundance,CDR3aa,CDR3nt
TRBJ1-6,TRBV24-1,NA,14,NA,CATSEQGDNSPLHF,TGTGCCACCAGTGAACAAGGGGATAATTCACCCCTCCACTTT
TRBJ2-3,TRBV15,NA,14,once,CATSRAGLSDTQYF,TGTGCCACCAGCAGAGCAGGGTTATCAGATACGCAGTATTTT
TRBJ1-2,TRBV6-5,TRBD1,16,NA,CASSSPGTGGAVGYTF,TGTGCCAGCAGTTCGCCCGGGACAGGGGGCGCGGTTGGCTACACCTTC
TRBJ2-7,TRBV27,TRBD2,16,once,CASSPSRGGGAYEQYF,TGTGCCAGCAGTCCCTCTAGGGGCGGGGGGGCCTACGAGCAGTACTTC
TRBJ2-7,TRBV5-6,TRBD1,16,NA,CASSSDGTGAHDEQYF,TGTGCCAGCAGCTCGGATGGGACAGGGGCCCATGACGAGCAGTACTTC
TRBJ2-7,TRBV3-1/TRBV3-2,TRBD2,23,NA,CASSPLGASGTSGIGGLLYEQYF,TGTGCCAGCAGCCCCCTCGGGGCATCCGGGACTAGCGGGATCGGGGGTCTGTTGTACGAGCAGTACTTC
TRBJ2-7,TRBV7-3,NA,13,NA,CASSSRQGGEQYF,TGTGCCAGCAGCTCCCGACAGGGAGGCGAGCAGTACTTC
TRBJ2-5,TRBV11-2,NA,15,NA,CASSRLAESTETQYF,TGTGCCAGCAGCCGACTCGCGGAATCGACGGAGACCCAGTACTTC
TRBJ1-3,TRBV6-5,NA,14,NA,CASLSVSSGNTIYF,TGTGCCAGCTTATCCGTCTCCTCTGGAAACACCATATATTTT
TRBJ2-7,TRBV24-1,NA,13,NA,CATSPRAGYEQYF,TGTGCCACCTCCCCGCGAGCGGGCTACGAGCAGTACTTC
TRBJ2-7,TRBV5-1,TRBD2,14,NA,CASSPGTSGYEQYF,TGCGCCAGCAGCCCTGGAACTAGCGGCTACGAGCAGTACTTC
TRBJ1-2,TRBV27,TRBD1,14,once,CASSFRQGAWGYTF,TGTGCCAGCAGTTTTAGACAGGGGGCATGGGGCTACACCTTC
TRBJ1-4,TRBV4-1,NA,17,NA,CASSQGILHVAYEKLFF,TGCGCCAGCAGCCAAGGGATATTACACGTTGCCTATGAAAAACTGTTTTTT
TRBJ1-2,TRBV9,TRBD1,14,NA,CASISGTANYGYTF,TGTGCCAGCATATCCGGGACAGCAAACTATGGCTACACCTTC
TRBJ2-3,TRBV4-1,NA,16,NA,CASSQAPLRHTDTQYF,TGCGCCAGCAGCCAGGCTCCACTGAGACATACAGATACGCAGTATTTT
TRBJ2-7,TRBV5-4,NA,13,NA,CASSLEAGSEQYF,TGTGCCAGCAGCTTGGAGGCAGGATCCGAGCAGTACTTC
TRBJ1-4,TRBV7-9,NA,14,NA,CASSSADGNEKLFF,TGTGCCAGCAGCTCCGCGGACGGTAATGAAAAACTGTTTTTT
TRBJ1-2,TRBV6-1,NA,14,NA,CASSEGQAFYGYTF,TGTGCCAGCAGTGAGGGACAAGCCTTCTATGGCTACACCTTC
TRBJ2-7,TRBV27,TRBD2,18,NA,CASGTIGGLAGVYYEQYF,TGTGCCAGCGGAACCATAGGGGGGCTAGCGGGCGTTTACTACGAGCAGTACTTC
TRBJ2-7,TRBV27,TRBD2,15,NA,CASSFYSGRPYEQYF,TGTGCCAGCAGTTTCTATAGCGGGAGGCCCTACGAGCAGTACTTC
TRBJ2-7,TRBV9,TRBD2,15,NA,CASSGGLAGTYEQYF,TGTGCCAGCAGCGGCGGACTAGCGGGGACCTACGAGCAGTACTTC
TRBJ2-5,TRBV5-1,NA,15,NA,CASSPSGLGRETQYF,TGCGCCAGCAGCCCATCGGGGTTGGGTCGGGAGACCCAGTACTTC
TRBJ2-5,TRBV2,TRBD2,15,NA,CASSVGLAAQETQYF,TGTGCCAGCAGTGTTGGACTAGCGGCTCAAGAGACCCAGTACTTC
TRBJ2-7,TRBV5-1,NA,14,NA,CASSAGPSSYEQYF,TGCGCCAGCAGCGCCGGCCCCAGCTCCTACGAGCAGTACTTC
TRBJ2-3,TRBV5-1,NA,15,NA,CASTQGRGGTDTQYF,TGCGCCAGCACCCAAGGGAGGGGGGGCACAGATACGCAGTATTTT
TRBJ1-3,TRBV5-1,NA,16,NA,CASSSSKLSSGNTIYF,TGCGCCAGCAGCTCTTCAAAATTATCCTCTGGAAACACCATATATTTT
TRBJ2-7,TRBV5-8,TRBD1,13,few,CASSPPARQGAHF,TGTGCCAGCAGCCCGCCGGCTAGGCAGGGGGCCCACTTC
TRBJ1-1,TRBV18,NA,13,NA,CASSPGSATEAFF,TGTGCCAGCTCACCAGGGAGTGCCACTGAAGCTTTCTTT
TRBJ2-3,TRBV11-2,NA,15,NA,CASKGGQVGTDTQYF,TGTGCCAGCAAAGGGGGGCAGGTGGGCACAGATACGCAGTATTTT
TRBJ2-3,TRBV7-2,NA,14,NA,CASSPGTPSSTQYF,TGTGCCAGCAGCCCTGGAACCCCATCGAGTACGCAGTATTTT
TRBJ2-1,TRBV7-2,NA,16,NA,CASSLVGSGIYSEQFF,TGTGCCAGCAGCTTAGTTGGGTCAGGGATCTACAGTGAGCAGTTCTTC
TRBJ1-4,TRBV4-1,NA,15,once,CASSPTPGKNEKLFF,TGCGCCAGCAGCCCCACTCCAGGGAAGAATGAAAAACTGTTTTTT
TRBJ1-6,TRBV27,NA,18,NA,CASSMDRGQTTFNSPLHF,TGTGCCAGCAGTATGGATCGAGGACAGACAACTTTTAATTCACCCCTCCACTTT
TRBJ2-1,TRBV19,NA,13,NA,CASSIGLNNEQFF,TGTGCCAGTAGTATAGGACTTAACAATGAGCAGTTCTTC
TRBJ2-1,TRBV2,NA,15,NA,CASSEARGPDNEQFF,TGTGCCAGCAGTGAAGCGCGGGGGCCAGACAATGAGCAGTTCTTC
TRBJ1-6,TRBV10-2,NA,13,NA,CASSGQYNSPLHF,TGCGCCAGCAGTGGACAATATAATTCACCCCTCCACTTT
TRBJ2-3,TRBV5-4,NA,12,NA,CASSLITDTQYF,TGTGCCAGCAGCTTGATCACAGATACGCAGTATTTT
TRBJ1-6,TRBV9,TRBD1,14,NA,CASSETGANSPLHF,TGTGCCAGCAGCGAAACAGGGGCTAATTCACCCCTCCACTTT
TRBJ2-7,TRBV5-5,TRBD1,14,NA,CASSWTGTGTEQYF,TGTGCCAGCAGCTGGACCGGGACAGGGACCGAGCAGTACTTC
TRBJ1-1,TRBV23-1,NA,13,NA,CASSREEQKRAFF,TGCGCCAGCAGTCGGGAGGAACAGAAGCGCGCTTTCTTT
TRBJ1-1,TRBV7-2,NA,12,NA,CASSLVGERAFF,TGTGCCAGCAGCTTAGTGGGGGAGCGAGCTTTCTTT
TRBJ1-3,TRBV11-2,NA,13,NA,CASSSGFGNTIYF,TGTGCCAGCAGCTCAGGGTTCGGAAACACCATATATTTT
TRBJ2-1,TRBV24-1,TRBD1,17,NA,CATSDFPGTGQYNEQFF,TGTGCCACCAGTGATTTCCCAGGGACAGGGCAATACAATGAGCAGTTCTTC
TRBJ2-2,TRBV6-5,NA,15,NA,CASILGAGKTGELFF,TGTGCCAGCATTCTCGGCGCAGGGAAAACCGGGGAGCTGTTTTTT
TRBJ1-1,TRBV12-5,NA,15,NA,CASGLAPGVSTEAFF,TGTGCTAGTGGTTTGGCTCCAGGGGTGAGTACTGAAGCTTTCTTT
TRBJ1-3,TRBV9,NA,14,NA,CASSVREPGNTIYF,TGTGCCAGCAGCGTCCGGGAGCCTGGAAACACCATATATTTT